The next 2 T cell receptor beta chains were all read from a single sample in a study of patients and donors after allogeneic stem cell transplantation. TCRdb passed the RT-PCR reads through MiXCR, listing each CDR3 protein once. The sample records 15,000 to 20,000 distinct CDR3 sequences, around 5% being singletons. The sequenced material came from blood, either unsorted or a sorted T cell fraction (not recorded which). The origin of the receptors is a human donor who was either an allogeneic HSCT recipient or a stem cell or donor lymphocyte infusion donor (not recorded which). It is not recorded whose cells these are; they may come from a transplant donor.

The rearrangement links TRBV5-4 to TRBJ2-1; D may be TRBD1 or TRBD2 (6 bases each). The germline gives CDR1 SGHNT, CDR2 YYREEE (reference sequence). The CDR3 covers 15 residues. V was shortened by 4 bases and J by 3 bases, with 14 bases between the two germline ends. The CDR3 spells CASSGGGEIYNEQFF. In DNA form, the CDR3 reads TGTGCCAGCAGCGGGGGCGGGGAGATCTACAATGAGCAGTTCTTC.

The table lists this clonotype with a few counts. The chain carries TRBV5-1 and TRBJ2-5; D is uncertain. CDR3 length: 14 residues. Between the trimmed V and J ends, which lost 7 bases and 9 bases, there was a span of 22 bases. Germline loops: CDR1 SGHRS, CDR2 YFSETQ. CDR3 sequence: CASPNPPYKRPQYF. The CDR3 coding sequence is TGCGCCAGCCCTAACCCCCCCTACAAGAGACCCCAGTACTTC.